The 21 T cell receptor beta chains below all came from one sample that was sequenced in a study of blood T cell repertoires in COVID-19. Sequenced by immunoSEQ multiplex PCR; TCRdb stores in-frame clones only, minus some. This table has tens of thousands of clones, roughly 88% appearing once. Sequencing was done on a sample of peripheral blood. Source of these receptors: a man aged 45-65 years with acute or convalescent COVID-19.

The V call is TRBV7-9, the J call TRBJ2-3; TRBD1 is a possible D gene (6 bases). This CDR3 is 16 amino acids long. V shed 6 bases and J shed 3 bases, with 19 bases lying between them. Germline V gene sequence: CDR1 SEHNR, CDR2 FQNEAQ (reference sequence). DNA of the CDR3: TGTGCCAGCAGTGCCATCGCAGGGGTACCGACAGATACGCAGTATTTT. Translating it yields CASSAIAGVPTDTQYF.

The gene calls are TRBV15 and TRBJ2-1; 8 positions match TRBD2. This CDR3 has 12 residues. V lost 0 bases to trimming and J lost 12 bases; unmatched junction nucleotides: 1. Germline CDR1 is LNHNV and CDR2 is YYDKDF (reference sequence). CDR3 protein: CATSRDTSGQFF. CDR3 DNA sequence: TGTGCCACCAGCAGAGATACTAGCGGGCAGTTCTTC.

The table lists this clone with a count of one. The V gene is TRBV10-3, the J gene TRBJ2-3; 8 nucleotides line up with TRBD2. The CDR3 covers 15 residues. Germline V gene sequence: CDR1 ENHRY, CDR2 SYGVKD. Unmatched junction bases numbered 6, after V lost 5 bases and J lost 2 bases. CDR3 DNA: TGTGCCATCAGTCCTGCGGGGGGCCTCACAGATACGCAGTATTTT. Encoded protein: CAISPAGGLTDTQYF.

V usage is TRBV18 and J usage is TRBJ2-5; D possibly corresponds to TRBD1 (6 bases). Germline V gene lookup returns CDR1 KGHSH and CDR2 LQKENI. The CDR3 runs to 13 residues. The V end was cut by 6 bases, the J end by 4 bases, with 12 bases between. This chain's CDR3 is CASSGQFVETQYF. CDR3 nucleotides: TGTGCCAGCTCTGGACAGTTTGTAGAGACCCAGTACTTC.

The CDR3 DNA reads as TGTGCCAGCAGCCCGGGACAGGGGACGCGCACAGATACGCAGTATTTT. Its protein product is CASSPGQGTRTDTQYF. V is TRBV11-1 and J is TRBJ2-3, with 10 bases fitting TRBD1. Trimming at V came to 5 bases and at J to 1 base, leaving 6 bases not matched to a gene. The CDR3 has 16 amino acids. CDR1 and CDR2 (germline): SGHAT, FQDESV (reference sequence). Full variable domain (outside the CDR3, taken from reference TRBV11-1 and TRBJ2-3): EAEVAQSPRYKITEKSQAVAFWCDPISGHATLYWYRQILGQGPELLVQFQDESVVDDSQLPKDRFSAERLKGVDSTLKIQPAELGDSAMYLCASSPGQGTRTDTQYFGPGTRLTVL.

The chain combines TRBV19 with TRBJ2-4; D might be TRBD1 (5 bases). Between the trimmed V and J ends, which lost 4 bases and 7 bases, there was a span of 8 bases. CDR1 and CDR2 (germline): LNHDA, SQIVND (reference sequence). The length of the CDR3 is 12 residues. DNA for the CDR3: TGTGCCAGTAGTAACAGACAGAACATTCAGTACTTC. Its protein is CASSNRQNIQYF.

This clone has a single count. The chain is built from TRBV6-5 and TRBJ2-2, with TRBD2 as a possible D gene (5 bases). The CDR3 has 15 amino acids. V was clipped by 0 bases and J by 6 bases, with 11 bases between them. Germline loops: CDR1 MNHEY, CDR2 SVGAGI. The CDR3 DNA sequence: TGTGCCAGCAGTTACTCGACCGAGGGCTCCGGGGAGCTGTTTTTT. Translation gives CASSYSTEGSGELFF.

The gene calls are TRBV19 and TRBJ2-2, with D perhaps TRBD2 (7 bases). This CDR3 contains 16 residues. Germline V lookup: CDR1 LNHDA, CDR2 SQIVND (reference sequence). Trimming cost V 4 bases and J 4 bases, with 16 bases left between them. In DNA form, the CDR3 reads TGTGCCAGTAGTAAGCCGGGGGGCGCCCGCACCGGGGAGCTGTTTTTT. This sequence encodes CASSKPGGARTGELFF.

The V gene is TRBV4-2, the J gene TRBJ2-1; TRBD1 agrees at 10 bases. CDR3 length equals 15 residues. Germline CDR1 and CDR2: LGHNA and YNFKEQ. With 1 base clipped from V and 6 bases from J, the junction kept 3 bases outside the gene matches. In DNA, the CDR3 is TGTGCCAGCAGCCAAGGACAGGGGGCTGCCAATGAGCAGTTCTTC. It specifies CASSQGQGAANEQFF.

This clone was counted a few times. The V call is TRBV19, the J call TRBJ1-2, with 8 bases lining up with TRBD1. This CDR3 contains 11 residues. Germline CDR1 reads LNHDA; CDR2 reads SQIVND (reference sequence). Trimming cost V 10 bases and J 8 bases; bases outside gene matches: 6. This CDR3 is CAIRTGRGYTF. CDR3 DNA: TGTGCCATCCGGACAGGGCGGGGCTACACCTTC.

This sequence joins TRBV4-1 and TRBJ2-3; D is uncertain. Per germline, CDR1 MGHRA and CDR2 YSYEKL. The V end was cut by 2 bases, the J end by 5 bases, with 17 bases between. CDR3 length: 16 amino acids. In nucleotides, the CDR3 is TGCGCCAGCAGCCAAAGTACGGGTGGCGTCCAAGATACGCAGTATTTT. This translates into CASSQSTGGVQDTQYF.

The V gene is TRBV5-1, the J gene TRBJ1-1; D is perhaps TRBD1 (5 bases). The germline V gene encodes CDR1 SGHRS and CDR2 YFSETQ. V was cut by 1 base and J by 4 bases, with 11 bases left in between. The CDR3 totals 14 residues. The CDR3 DNA reads as TGCGCCAGCAGCTTGCAGGGAAGGGCCACTGAAGCTTTCTTT. This gives the protein CASSLQGRATEAFF.

V gene TRBV19 combines with J gene TRBJ1-1; 7 bases map to TRBD1. The CDR3 extends over 14 amino acids. J lost 4 bases, V lost 7 bases, and 9 bases had no gene match. Per the germline V gene, CDR1 is LNHDA and CDR2 is SQIVND (reference sequence). CDR3: CASTIRTGSTEAFF. In nucleotides, the CDR3 is TGTGCCAGTACAATCCGGACAGGATCCACTGAAGCTTTCTTT. The entire variable domain, with the rest obtained from reference TRBV19 and TRBJ1-1, is as follows: DGGITQSPKYLFRKEGQNVTLSCEQNLNHDAMYWYRQDPGQGLRLIYYSQIVNDFQKGDIAEGYSVSREKKESFPLTVTSAQKNPTAFYLCASTIRTGSTEAFFGQGTRLTVV.

This chain joins TRBV7-2 and TRBJ2-7; D might be TRBD1 (5 bases). Trimming took off 4 bases at V and 0 bases at J, with 7 bases between the two ends. The V gene's germline CDR1 is SGHTA and CDR2 FQGNSA. The length of the CDR3 is 13 residues. The CDR3: CASSSRDSYEQYF. The CDR3 nucleotides read TGTGCCAGCAGCTCCAGGGACTCCTACGAGCAGTACTTC. Full variable domain (remainder filled in from reference TRBV7-2 and TRBJ2-7): GAGVSQSPSNKVTEKGKDVELRCDPISGHTALYWYRQSLGQGLEFLIYFQGNSAPDKSGLPSDRFSAERTGGSVSTLTIQRTQQEDSAVYLCASSSRDSYEQYFGPGTRLTVT.

V is TRBV4-1 and J is TRBJ2-2; 10 bases align to TRBD2. This CDR3 is 19 amino acids long. Germline V gene sequence: CDR1 MGHRA, CDR2 YSYEKL. Trimming at V came to 1 base and at J to 7 bases, leaving 15 bases not matched to a gene. The CDR3 loop reads CASSQVGISGGAKSGELFF. Here the CDR3 DNA reads TGCGCCAGCAGCCAAGTCGGAATAAGCGGGGGGGCCAAGAGCGGGGAGCTGTTTTTT.

This clone is labeled medium-sized. The gene calls are TRBV3-1 (or the pseudogene TRBV3-2) and TRBJ1-6, with 7 positions matching TRBD1. Germline V gene sequence: CDR1 LGHDT, CDR2 YNNKEL (reference sequence). The J segment lost 5 bases and the V segment lost 4 bases, leaving 8 bases of the junction unmatched. CDR3 length equals 16 residues. The CDR3 DNA sequence: TGTGCCAGCAGCCCTGACCGGGACAGAAATAATTCACCCCTCCACTTT. This codes for CASSPDRDRNNSPLHF.

This clone came up once. The chain couples TRBV6-5 to TRBJ2-5, with D possibly being TRBD2 (6 bases). The germline V and J ends were trimmed by 4 bases and 5 bases, with 20 bases remaining between them. This CDR3 is built from 16 residues. Germline values: CDR1 MNHEY, CDR2 SVGAGI. For the CDR3, the DNA is TGTGCCAGCAGTTCGTACGGGACGTCGGGGGATGAGACCCAGTACTTC. It specifies CASSSYGTSGDETQYF.

CDR3 nucleotides: TGTGCCAGCAGCCCGACCGGGACTAAGGTAGTGCAGTACTTC. This translates into CASSPTGTKVVQYF. The chain combines TRBV3-1 (or the pseudogene TRBV3-2) with TRBJ2-7, with 7 bases that match TRBD2. Germline V CDR1 and CDR2: LGHDT, YNNKEL (reference sequence). V was pared by 4 bases and J by 9 bases, with 12 bases of the junction left unmatched. The CDR3 runs 14 residues.

The V call is TRBV5-1, the J call TRBJ2-2; D remains unclear. Germline V gives CDR1 SGHRS, CDR2 YFSETQ. The CDR3 is 14 amino acids. Trimming removed 5 bases from V and 6 bases from J, with 14 bases in between. Written as DNA, the CDR3 is TGCGCCAGCAGAGGAATTTCGGGTTCCGGGGAGCTGTTTTTT. Translating gives CASRGISGSGELFF.

Here the CDR3 DNA reads TGTGCCAGCAGCTTTGGGGGAAGCGGGGGGAGCTCCTACAATGAGCAGTTCTTC. Translating it yields CASSFGGSGGSSYNEQFF. The chain employs TRBV9 and TRBJ2-1; 9 positions agree with TRBD2. Germline V CDR1 and CDR2: SGDLS, YYNGEE. The CDR3 is 18 amino acids. The V and J ends lost 4 bases and 0 bases, in that order; junction bases with no gene match: 11.

The rearrangement uses TRBV3-1 (or the pseudogene TRBV3-2) and TRBJ1-5, with D maybe TRBD1 (5 bases). Trimming shortened V by 1 base and J by 6 bases, and 19 bases separated the two germline ends. The CDR3 is made up of 17 amino acids. Germline loops: CDR1 LGHDT, CDR2 YNNKEL (reference sequence). The CDR3: CASSQADRTQGTQPQHF. CDR3 coding DNA: TGTGCCAGCAGCCAAGCAGACCGGACCCAGGGAACTCAGCCCCAGCATTTT.